This T cell receptor beta chain comes out of a study of blood T cell repertoires in COVID-19. J was trimmed by 8 bases and V by 5 bases; bases with no gene match: 9. CDR1 WNHNN and CDR2 SYGVQD come from the germline V gene (reference sequence). The CDR3 sequence is 15 residues long. TCRdb's copy holds only in-frame clones and misses some; the assay was immunoSEQ multiplex PCR. This table has 2,000 to 3,000 clones, around 90% appearing once. This sequence was found in a man aged 65 to 79 with active COVID-19. The sequenced material came from peripheral blood. The chain links TRBV10-1 to TRBJ2-1, with 10 bases lining up with TRBD2. In DNA, the CDR3 is TGCGCCAGCAGTCGTAGGCTAGCGGGGGCCGATGAGCAGTTCTTC. Encoded protein: CASSRRLAGADEQFF.